Each of the 22 T cell receptor beta chains below was sequenced from the same sample in a study of T cell responses to AZD1222 COVID-19 vaccine. Only in-frame clones appear in the TCRdb table, and some are missing; sequencing was by immunoSEQ multiplex PCR. The table lists about 97,000 clones, roughly 90% of them singletons. This specimen was peripheral blood, taken on day 0 of AZD1222 vaccination. The receptors were sampled from an adult in good health.

V and J are TRBV7-9 and TRBJ1-1, with D maybe TRBD1 (6 bases). CDR1 SEHNR and CDR2 FQNEAQ come from the germline V gene (reference sequence). V was cut by 7 bases and J by 3 bases, with 21 bases left in between. The CDR3 covers 16 residues. The CDR3 region has the DNA TGTGCCAGCAAATTCCCCTCGGGGAAGGGGGACACTGAAGCTTTCTTT. Its protein is CASKFPSGKGDTEAFF. The variable domain in full, with the rest retrieved from reference TRBV7-9 and TRBJ1-1, is DTGVSQNPRHKITKRGQNVTFRCDPISEHNRLYWYRQTLGQGPEFLTYFQNEAQLEKSRLLSDRFSAERPKGSFSTLEIQRTEQGDSAMYLCASKFPSGKGDTEAFFGQGTRLTVV.

This sequence joins TRBV7-8 and TRBJ1-6; no definite D call. Germline V CDR1 and CDR2: SGHVS, FQNEAQ. Deletions cut 5 bases from V and 0 bases from J, with 11 bases between. This CDR3 has 16 amino acids. This CDR3 reads CASSPRSSSYNSPLHF. Written as DNA, the CDR3 is TGTGCCAGCAGCCCTAGGTCCAGCTCCTATAATTCACCCCTCCACTTT.

This CDR3 reads CSAPPLPEAFF. CDR3 DNA sequence: TGCAGTGCTCCCCCCCTCCCCGAAGCTTTCTTT. The chain joins TRBV20-1 to TRBJ1-1; D remains ambiguous. Germline CDR1 reads DFQATT; CDR2 reads SNEGSKA (reference sequence). Trimming shortened V by 5 bases and J by 8 bases, and 12 bases separated the two germline ends. CDR3 length equals 11 residues.

The rearrangement uses TRBV28 and TRBJ1-2; no reliable D call. The V end was cut by 6 bases, the J end by 2 bases, with 13 bases between. The CDR3 spans 14 residues. Germline V lookup: CDR1 MDHEN, CDR2 SYDVKM. For the CDR3, the DNA is TGTGCCAGCAGCCCCCTAGGACCAAACTATGGCTACACCTTC. Amino acid sequence: CASSPLGPNYGYTF.

The V call is TRBV6-2 or TRBV6-3, the J call TRBJ1-6, with D unresolved. The CDR3 is 11 amino acids. Trimming removed 6 bases from V and 13 bases from J, with 10 bases in between. The germline V gene encodes CDR1 MNHEY and CDR2 SVGEGT. The CDR3 coding sequence is TGTGCCAGCAGCCATTCCCATCCCCTCCACTTT. It encodes CASSHSHPLHF.

A few counts support this clone. This chain joins TRBV10-1 and TRBJ2-7; D perhaps matches TRBD2 (5 bases). Deletions cut 4 bases from V and 0 bases from J, with 10 bases between. The germline V gene has CDR1 WNHNN and CDR2 SYGVQD (reference sequence). This CDR3 has 14 residues. This chain's CDR3 is CASSAVGSSYEQYF. CDR3 in DNA: TGCGCCAGCAGTGCGGTGGGGAGCTCCTACGAGCAGTACTTC.

A few counts support this clone. This sequence joins TRBV5-5 and TRBJ1-1; D perhaps matches TRBD1 (5 bases). CDR1 and CDR2 (germline): SGHKS, YYEKEE (reference sequence). The germline V and J ends were trimmed by 0 bases and 5 bases, with 11 bases remaining between them. This CDR3 spans 14 amino acids. CDR3 protein: CASSLGKKGTEAFF. The CDR3 nucleotides are TGTGCCAGCAGCTTGGGGAAGAAGGGGACTGAAGCTTTCTTT.

The chain recombines TRBV11-2 with TRBJ2-5, with 7 bases lining up with TRBD2. Germline V gene lookup returns CDR1 SGHAT and CDR2 FQNNGV. J was trimmed by 4 bases and V by 4 bases; bases with no gene match: 12. The CDR3 has 16 amino acids. CDR3 DNA: TGTGCCAGCAGCTCTGCCAGGGCCCCGGGGGGAGAGACCCAGTACTTC. It codes for CASSSARAPGGETQYF.

The chain joins TRBV6-2 or TRBV6-3 to TRBJ2-3, with 7 bases lining up with TRBD1. CDR1 MNHEY and CDR2 SVGEGT come from the germline V gene. The CDR3 sequence is 14 residues long. Trimming at V came to 6 bases and at J to 2 bases, leaving 5 bases not matched to a gene. The CDR3 spells CASSDRDHTDTQYF. CDR3 DNA sequence: TGTGCCAGCAGCGACAGGGATCACACAGATACGCAGTATTTT.

The V and J genes are TRBV10-2 and TRBJ2-7; D call uncertain. Germline CDR1 WSHSY, CDR2 SAAADI. The germline V and J ends were trimmed by 4 bases and 6 bases, with 10 bases remaining between them. The CDR3 is 12 amino acids. CDR3 amino acids: CASSGFASEQYF. The CDR3 nucleotides are TGCGCCAGCAGTGGCTTCGCATCCGAGCAGTACTTC.

The V and J genes are TRBV7-2 and TRBJ1-2; a possible D gene is TRBD1 (6 bases). The V gene lost 5 bases and the J gene lost 4 bases, with 20 bases spanning the gap. Germline values: CDR1 SGHTA, CDR2 FQGNSA. There are 16 residues in the CDR3. The DNA for the CDR3 is TGTGCCAGCAGCCCTTCTCAGACAGGCGAAGGCTATGGCTACACCTTC. Amino acid sequence: CASSPSQTGEGYGYTF.

This clone came up a few times. V gene TRBV27 combines with J gene TRBJ2-3; D gene uncertain. There are 15 residues in the CDR3. Germline assignment: CDR1 MNHEY and CDR2 SMNVEV (reference sequence). The V gene lost 5 bases and the J gene lost 4 bases, with 16 bases spanning the gap. The DNA of the CDR3 is TGTGCCAGCAGTCCCTACCCCGGCACGGCAGATACGCAGTATTTT. This encodes CASSPYPGTADTQYF.

The J gene is TRBJ2-7, the V gene TRBV28; 7 bases align to TRBD1. CDR3 length: 12 amino acids. CDR1 is MDHEN, CDR2 SYDVKM, per germline. Unmatched junction bases numbered 5, after V lost 10 bases and J lost 2 bases. The CDR3: CATRDRAYEQYF. CDR3 DNA sequence: TGTGCCACCCGGGACAGAGCCTACGAGCAGTACTTC.

The rearrangement uses TRBV25-1 and TRBJ1-1, with a weak D call TRBD1 (5 bases). CDR3 length: 16 residues. V lost 6 bases and J 6 bases, leaving 23 bases between the germline ends. Germline V gene sequence: CDR1 MGHDK, CDR2 SYGVNS. CDR3 nucleotides: TGTGCCAGCAGGGACGATCTGGGGGGGTCGAGCGCTGAAGCTTTCTTT. Translation: CASRDDLGGSSAEAFF.

V gene TRBV18 combines with J gene TRBJ1-2; D possibly corresponds to TRBD1 (5 bases). The CDR3 runs 15 residues. The germline V gene has CDR1 KGHSH and CDR2 LQKENI. V gave up 3 bases and J gave up 0 bases, with 11 bases separating them. Here the CDR3 reads CASSPMTETNYGYTF. The CDR3 region has the DNA TGTGCCAGCTCACCCATGACAGAGACTAACTATGGCTACACCTTC.

The rearrangement joins TRBV2 to TRBJ1-6; 7 positions agree with TRBD1. Losses at the gene ends were 6 bases for V and 3 bases for J; bases not matched to a gene: 5. Germline values: CDR1 SNHLY, CDR2 FYNNEI. CDR3 length: 15 amino acids. The CDR3 protein is CASRSDRVYNSPLHF. The CDR3 coding sequence is TGTGCCAGCAGGAGTGACAGGGTCTATAATTCACCCCTCCACTTT.

Only a few counts were recorded for this clone. The gene calls are TRBV6-5 and TRBJ1-1; the D is unclear. CDR3 length: 12 residues. With 10 bases removed from V and 1 base from J, the gap between germline ends came to 10 bases. Germline lookup yields CDR1 MNHEY and CDR2 SVGAGI. The CDR3 reads CATIAWNTEAFF. DNA for the CDR3: TGTGCCACCATAGCATGGAACACTGAAGCTTTCTTT.

J is TRBJ2-1 and V is TRBV5-5; TRBD2 is a possible D gene (6 bases). The CDR3 contains 13 residues. CDR1 and CDR2 (germline): SGHKS, YYEKEE (reference sequence). V was trimmed by 3 bases and J by 7 bases, leaving 11 bases between them. This CDR3 reads CASSSWGVNEQFF. CDR3 nucleotides: TGTGCCAGCAGCTCATGGGGGGTGAATGAGCAGTTCTTC.

The rearrangement joins TRBV11-3 to TRBJ2-1, with D possibly TRBD1 on 5 matching bases. The V end was cut by 2 bases, the J end by 9 bases, with 11 bases between. The CDR3 has 13 residues. Germline V gene lookup returns CDR1 SGHNT and CDR2 YENEEA. CDR3 protein: CASSLQGSSEQFF. DNA of the CDR3: TGTGCCAGCAGCTTACAGGGAAGCAGTGAGCAGTTCTTC.

The chain employs TRBV10-2 and TRBJ2-7; 10 nucleotides agree with TRBD1. J was trimmed by 1 base and V by 10 bases; bases with no gene match: 7. The CDR3 runs to 14 residues. The germline CDR1 and CDR2 sequences are WSHSY and SAAADI. The chain's CDR3 is CATYPDRGSYEQYF. CDR3 in DNA: TGCGCCACCTACCCGGACAGGGGGTCCTACGAGCAGTACTTC.

CDR3 loop: CASSILAGAGELFF. Here the CDR3 DNA reads TGTGCCAGTAGTATCCTAGCGGGGGCCGGGGAGCTGTTTTTT. V usage is TRBV19 and J usage is TRBJ2-2, with 10 bases lining up with TRBD2. CDR3 length: 14 amino acids. V gave up 3 bases and J gave up 6 bases; unmatched junction bases: 1. CDR1 and CDR2 (germline): LNHDA, SQIVND (reference sequence).

V gene TRBV7-9 combines with J gene TRBJ1-1; the D gene is possibly TRBD1 (5 bases). Germline V gene lookup returns CDR1 SEHNR and CDR2 FQNEAQ (reference sequence). The CDR3 runs to 13 residues. Between the trimmed V and J ends, which lost 7 bases and 2 bases, there was a span of 11 bases. CDR3 nucleotide sequence: TGTGCCAGCACCTCGACAGCTAACACTGAAGCTTTCTTT. Its translation is CASTSTANTEAFF. Variable domain in full (rest from reference TRBV7-9 and TRBJ1-1): DTGVSQNPRHKITKRGQNVTFRCDPISEHNRLYWYRQTLGQGPEFLTYFQNEAQLEKSRLLSDRFSAERPKGSFSTLEIQRTEQGDSAMYLCASTSTANTEAFFGQGTRLTVV.